In its sample, the clone carrying this T cell receptor beta chain was seen a few times. The antigen is unknown. Other DNA sequences of this sample code for an identical CDR3. The CDR3 contains 14 residues. V trimming: 5 bases; J trimming: 4 bases; junction bases outside the gene matches: 3. Germline CDR1 and CDR2: LNHDA and SQIVND (reference sequence). This sample is part of a study of OX40 agonist ivuxolimab in advanced cancers. Study observations and caveats: On average, CD8+ T cells had more expanded clones than CD4+.

Some clones are missing from TCRdb's copy, which holds only in-frame ones; the method was immunoSEQ multiplex PCR. The repertoire holds about 40,000 clones, with approximately 90% as singletons. V usage is TRBV19 and J usage is TRBJ2-7; 12 bases fit TRBD2. This sequence was found in an adult with an advanced solid tumor such as melanoma, head and neck, liver or kidney cancer. This specimen consisted of CD4+ or CD8+ T cells sorted from blood, obtained in a trial of the OX40 agonist ivuxolimab. In nucleotides, the CDR3 is TGTGCCAGTAGTCCCGGACTAGCGGGATACGAGCAGTACTTC. This encodes CASSPGLAGYEQYF.